This passage covers 24 T cell receptor beta chains from one sample sequenced in a study of cytomegalovirus exposure and HLA in healthy donors. PCR primers comprised 60 Vbeta and 13 Jbeta primers. TCRdb keeps only in-frame clones here, not all; method: immunoSEQ multiplex PCR. The listing records about 200,000 clones. Sequencing input: PBMCs. The receptors derive from a boy younger than 18 in good health and CMV-seronegative.

For the CDR3, the DNA is TGTGCCAGCAGCGTAGTGGGGGGGGGTAACACCGGGGAGCTGTTTTTT. This gives the protein CASSVVGGGNTGELFF. The chain recombines TRBV9 with TRBJ2-2; 7 bases line up with TRBD2. Trimming cost V 0 bases and J 2 bases; bases outside gene matches: 4. The length of the CDR3 is 16 residues. CDR1 is SGDLS and CDR2 is YYNGEE in the germline V gene.

This chain uses TRBV4-1 with TRBJ1-5; D is unclear. The ends were cut back, 4 bases at V and 9 bases at J, with 13 bases in the middle. Germline values: CDR1 MGHRA, CDR2 YSYEKL. This CDR3 is built from 13 residues. The CDR3 region is CASSPPLGRPQHF. The CDR3 region has the DNA TGCGCCAGCAGCCCACCGCTCGGGAGGCCCCAGCATTTT.

The DNA for the CDR3 is TGTGCCAGCAAGAACATTGAGGGCCCGACGACCCAGTACTTC. Encoded protein: CASKNIEGPTTQYF. The chain couples TRBV7-8 to TRBJ2-5, with D perhaps TRBD2 (5 bases). The CDR3 spans 14 residues. Germline CDR1 and CDR2: SGHVS and FQNEAQ. Trimming pared 7 bases from V and 7 bases from J, leaving 19 bases between.

The CDR3 nucleotides read TGTGCCAGCAGCGAGGGACAGGTGGGCAATCAGCCCCAGCATTTT. This translates into CASSEGQVGNQPQHF. The chain combines TRBV7-2 with TRBJ1-5; 8 nucleotides line up with TRBD1. CDR1 is SGHTA and CDR2 is FQGNSA in the germline V gene. The CDR3 is made up of 15 amino acids. With 5 bases clipped from V and 2 bases from J, the junction kept 5 bases outside the gene matches.

The chain employs TRBV19 and TRBJ1-1; 7 nucleotides align to TRBD1. The germline CDR1 and CDR2 sequences are LNHDA and SQIVND (reference sequence). J lost 8 bases, V lost 3 bases, and 15 bases had no gene match. The length of the CDR3 is 16 residues. The CDR3 is CASSMSAGGAITEAFF. The CDR3 DNA is TGTGCCAGTAGTATGTCGGCAGGGGGTGCCATAACGGAAGCTTTCTTT.

This sequence joins TRBV4-1 and TRBJ2-7; D is undetermined. The CDR3 is 14 residues long. V shed 1 base and J shed 4 bases, with 11 bases lying between them. Germline V gene lookup returns CDR1 MGHRA and CDR2 YSYEKL. As DNA, the CDR3 is TGCGCCAGCAGCCAAGGTGAGGTTGCGTACGAGCAGTACTTC. Encoded protein: CASSQGEVAYEQYF.

V gene TRBV18 combines with J gene TRBJ2-5; D unresolved. The CDR3 sequence is 12 residues long. Trimming removed 0 bases at V and 5 bases at J, with 4 bases between. The germline V gene encodes CDR1 KGHSH and CDR2 LQKENI. The CDR3 DNA reads TGTGCCAGCTCACCACCGAGTGAGACCCAGTACTTC. Translation gives CASSPPSETQYF.

The V gene is TRBV11-2, the J gene TRBJ2-7, with 9 bases lining up with TRBD1. The ends lost 6 bases at V and 5 bases at J; junction bases unmatched: 8. CDR3 length equals 14 residues. CDR1 SGHAT and CDR2 FQNNGV come from the germline V gene. The CDR3 loop reads CASRAGTGIHEQYF. As DNA, the CDR3 is TGTGCCAGCAGGGCCGGGACAGGGATCCACGAGCAGTACTTC. Based on the CDR3 plus reference TRBV11-2 and TRBJ2-7, the full variable domain is EAGVAQSPRYKIIEKRQSVAFWCNPISGHATLYWYQQILGQGPKLLIQFQNNGVVDDSQLPKDRFSAERLKGVDSTLKIQPAKLEDSAVYLCASRAGTGIHEQYFGPGTRLTVT.

The chain joins TRBV9 to TRBJ1-2, with unresolved D. Trimming pared 2 bases from V and 8 bases from J, leaving 19 bases between. Looked up from germline, CDR1 is SGDLS and CDR2 is YYNGEE. The CDR3 totals 15 residues. The CDR3 DNA is TGTGCCAGCAGCGTGGACCCTACTCCAAGCGGGGGCTACACCTTC. The encoded protein is CASSVDPTPSGGYTF.

The rearrangement links TRBV6-6 to TRBJ2-5; 9 bases are a match to TRBD1. Germline assignment: CDR1 MNHNY and CDR2 SVGAGI (reference sequence). The V and J ends lost 7 bases and 5 bases, in that order; junction bases with no gene match: 2. The CDR3 consists of 12 residues. The DNA for the CDR3 is TGTGCCAGCAACAGGGGGCCGGAGACCCAGTACTTC. Its translation: CASNRGPETQYF.

The chain recombines TRBV29-1 with TRBJ1-2; no clear D. CDR1 SQVTM and CDR2 ANQGSEA come from the germline V gene. The V end was cut by 3 bases, the J end by 6 bases, with 8 bases between. This CDR3 region has 11 residues. The CDR3 region is CSVEARDGYTF. CDR3 in DNA: TGCAGCGTTGAGGCGCGGGATGGCTACACCTTC.

The chain carries TRBV6-5 and TRBJ1-2, with D hard to call. V gave up 6 bases and J gave up 6 bases, with 11 bases separating them. The CDR3 is made up of 12 amino acids. CDR1 is MNHEY, CDR2 SVGAGI, per germline. CDR3 loop: CASRGDIDGYTF. CDR3 bases: TGTGCCAGCAGGGGCGACATCGATGGCTACACCTTC.

This chain joins TRBV11-2 and TRBJ2-3; 7 nucleotides match TRBD2. The V segment lost 4 bases and the J segment 4 bases; nucleotides outside the gene matches: 8. Looked up from germline, CDR1 is SGHAT and CDR2 is FQNNGV. The CDR3 sequence is 15 residues long. The CDR3 loop is CASSSLGRGADTQYF. DNA of the CDR3: TGTGCCAGCAGCTCCCTAGGGAGGGGAGCAGATACGCAGTATTTT.

V gene TRBV28 combines with J gene TRBJ1-5; 7 bases agree with TRBD1. The CDR3 is 13 amino acids. Germline trimming cut 4 bases from V and 7 bases from J; bases unmatched to any gene: 4. The germline gives CDR1 MDHEN, CDR2 SYDVKM. CDR3 sequence reads: CASSSTGVQPQHF. CDR3 coding DNA: TGTGCCAGCAGTTCCACAGGGGTCCAGCCCCAGCATTTT.

This chain connects TRBV2 to TRBJ1-4; D possibly corresponds to TRBD1 (6 bases). Germline V CDR1 and CDR2: SNHLY, FYNNEI. V was trimmed by 5 bases and J by 10 bases, leaving 14 bases between them. This CDR3 is built from 13 residues. The CDR3 spells CASSPGTPLKLFF. In DNA, the CDR3 is TGTGCCAGCAGTCCCGGGACACCCCTAAAACTGTTTTTT.

The J gene is TRBJ2-3, the V gene TRBV7-3; 8 bases line up with TRBD2. V was clipped by 5 bases and J by 7 bases; unmatched bases: 17. Germline CDR1 reads SGHTA; CDR2 reads FQGTGA. The CDR3 extends over 17 amino acids. CDR3 region: CASSPSNPVGRGNTQYF. CDR3 sequence (DNA): TGTGCCAGCAGCCCTAGCAATCCGGTCGGGAGGGGGAATACGCAGTATTTT.

The chain is built from TRBV6-6 and TRBJ1-1; a weak D match, TRBD1 (5 bases). CDR3 size: 14 residues. V was pared by 0 bases and J by 8 bases, with 13 bases between. Germline values: CDR1 MNHNY, CDR2 SVGAGI (reference sequence). In DNA, the CDR3 is TGTGCCAGCAGTTACTCCCGGCAGGGCGGAGAAGCTTTCTTT. Translating it yields CASSYSRQGGEAFF.

The chain carries TRBV7-6 and TRBJ2-7; D perhaps matches TRBD2 (6 bases). The germline CDR1 and CDR2 sequences are SGHVS and FNYEAQ. CDR3 length: 15 residues. V lost 4 bases and J 3 bases, leaving 16 bases between the germline ends. Written as DNA, the CDR3 is TGTGCCAGCAGCTCCAGCCGGGGGAAGATCTACGAGCAGTACTTC. Encoded protein: CASSSSRGKIYEQYF.

The CDR3, as DNA: TGTGCCAGCAGCTTACTCCCTAGCGGGGGGGCCCAAGAGACCCAGTACTTC. Protein: CASSLLPSGGAQETQYF. The chain has TRBV11-2 and TRBJ2-5, with 12 bases fitting TRBD2. The CDR3 extends over 17 amino acids. V was pared by 2 bases and J by 1 base, with 5 bases of the junction left unmatched. Germline values: CDR1 SGHAT, CDR2 FQNNGV.

The chain couples TRBV30 to TRBJ1-3; the D gene is possibly TRBD1 (5 bases). Germline V gives CDR1 GTSNPN, CDR2 SVGIG (reference sequence). This CDR3 is 16 amino acids long. Trimming cost V 2 bases and J 0 bases, with 14 bases left between them. The CDR3 here is CAWSLAGASSGNTIYF. CDR3 nucleotides: TGTGCCTGGAGTCTGGCTGGGGCCAGCTCTGGAAACACCATATATTTT.

This chain uses TRBV4-2 with TRBJ2-2; the match to TRBD2 covers 7 bases. Trimming cost V 0 bases and J 8 bases; bases outside gene matches: 9. CDR3 length: 16 amino acids. Germline V CDR1 and CDR2: LGHNA, YNFKEQ. In DNA form, the CDR3 reads TGTGCCAGCAGCCAAGAGGCTAGCGGAGGGGAAGGGGAGCTGTTTTTT. Its protein is CASSQEASGGEGELFF.

The CDR3 protein is CASSNSGVGDTQYF. CDR3 coding DNA: TGTGCCAGCAGCAACAGCGGGGTTGGAGATACGCAGTATTTT. The chain carries TRBV27 and TRBJ2-3, with 7 bases lining up with TRBD2. V lost 6 bases, J lost 5 bases, and 8 bases stayed unmatched. The CDR3 spans 14 residues. From germline, CDR1 is MNHEY and CDR2 SMNVEV (reference sequence).

This sequence joins TRBV7-9 and TRBJ1-4; 9 bases are a match to TRBD1. The CDR3 totals 16 residues. Germline CDR1 reads SEHNR; CDR2 reads FQNEAQ (reference sequence). Germline trimming cut 0 bases from V and 8 bases from J; bases unmatched to any gene: 7. The CDR3 region is CASSLARDRVGEKLFF. CDR3 DNA sequence: TGTGCCAGCAGCTTAGCCAGGGACAGGGTTGGAGAAAAACTGTTTTTT.

The chain joins TRBV4-1 to TRBJ1-2; D remains unclear. Trimming shortened V by 3 bases and J by 1 base, and 9 bases separated the two germline ends. CDR3 length equals 14 residues. CDR1 MGHRA and CDR2 YSYEKL come from the germline V gene. DNA of the CDR3: TGCGCCAGCAGCCACATTACAGTTAACTATGGCTACACCTTC. Translation: CASSHITVNYGYTF.